These 8 T cell receptor beta chains came from one sample sequenced in a study of sequential checkpoint blockade in melanoma. TCRdb's table, derived via immunoSEQ multiplex PCR, lists solely in-frame clones and lacks some. The sample consists of approximately 11,000 clones, approximately 30% of them appearing once. Treatment here: randomized to nivolumab then ipilimumab (arm A) or the reverse (arm B). The sequenced sample was tumor tissue (inferred from file names), obtained from a patient given nivolumab and ipilimumab in sequence. All receptors come from a human donor with melanoma.

By proportion, this clone is medium-sized. The J gene is TRBJ2-3, the V gene TRBV9; D is undetermined. CDR3 size: 14 residues. V lost 0 bases to trimming and J lost 6 bases, with 11 bases between them. The germline CDR1 and CDR2 sequences are SGDLS and YYNGEE. The CDR3, as DNA: TGTGCCAGCAGCGTAGGACTCCGGGCGGATACGCAGTATTTT. This sequence encodes CASSVGLRADTQYF. The entire variable domain, with the rest obtained from reference TRBV9 and TRBJ2-3, is as follows: DSGVTQTPKHLITATGQRVTLRCSPRSGDLSVYWYQQSLDQGLQFLIQYYNGEERAKGNILERFSAQQFPDLHSELNLSSLELGDSALYFCASSVGLRADTQYFGPGTRLTVL.

The genes are TRBV12-5 and TRBJ2-1; TRBD2 matches at 8 bases. This CDR3 spans 13 amino acids. Germline V gives CDR1 LGHNT, CDR2 FRNRAP. CDR3 coding DNA: TGTGCCAGCAAGCGGGGGACCTACAATGAGCAGTTCTTC. Protein sequence: CASKRGTYNEQFF.

The rearrangement uses TRBV7-5 and TRBJ2-7; the DNA was not used to check the table's D call, TRBD1. TRBV7-5 is a pseudogene segment. The length of the CDR3 is 15 residues. The CDR3 is CASSLEAGTEYEQYF. The CDR3 nucleotides read TGTGCCAGCAGCTTGGAAGCCGGGACAGAATACGAGCAGTACTTC.

The CDR3: CASADSYNEQFF. In DNA, the CDR3 is TGTGCCTCAGCGGATTCCTACAATGAGCAGTTCTTC. J is TRBJ2-1 and V is TRBV30; perhaps TRBD2 as D (5 bases). V lost 7 bases to trimming and J lost 1 base, with 8 bases between them. This CDR3 has 12 amino acids. Germline CDR1 is GTSNPN and CDR2 is SVGIG (reference sequence).

This clone was observed a handful of times. The chain employs TRBV9 and TRBJ1-2; D gene ambiguous. V shed 5 bases and J shed 2 bases, with 10 bases lying between them. Germline CDR1 reads SGDLS; CDR2 reads YYNGEE. There are 13 residues in the CDR3. Here the CDR3 DNA reads TGTGCCAGCAGTGAAGAGGGAAACTATGGCTACACCTTC. Amino acids: CASSEEGNYGYTF. Full variable domain (remainder filled in from reference TRBV9 and TRBJ1-2): DSGVTQTPKHLITATGQRVTLRCSPRSGDLSVYWYQQSLDQGLQFLIQYYNGEERAKGNILERFSAQQFPDLHSELNLSSLELGDSALYFCASSEEGNYGYTFGSGTRLTVV.

J is TRBJ1-1 and V is TRBV5-1; weak D call: TRBD1 (5 bases). There are 14 residues in the CDR3. The V end was cut by 4 bases, the J end by 5 bases, with 15 bases between. Germline lookup yields CDR1 SGHRS and CDR2 YFSETQ. The CDR3, as DNA: TGCGCCAGCAGCCAAGGACAAGTTGGTACTGAAGCTTTCTTT. Residues: CASSQGQVGTEAFF.

This chain's CDR3 is CASSQDIRTANTGELFF. The CDR3 coding sequence is TGCGCCAGCAGCCAAGATATCCGGACCGCAAACACCGGGGAGCTGTTTTTT. The chain couples TRBV4-1 to TRBJ2-2; D is unresolved. Trimming removed 0 bases from V and 2 bases from J, with 13 bases in between. The CDR3 is 17 amino acids. Germline-derived CDR1 and CDR2 are MGHRA and YSYEKL.

This clone was detected ten times or more. The chain carries TRBV11-3 and TRBJ2-2; 8 nucleotides line up with TRBD2. The germline gives CDR1 SGHNT, CDR2 YENEEA. The trim removed 5 bases at V and 6 bases at J, leaving 11 bases unmatched. This CDR3 is built from 16 residues. The CDR3 DNA sequence: TGTGCCAGCAGCACCCCGGGAGGGGAGACTGCCGGGGAGCTGTTTTTT. Translation gives CASSTPGGETAGELFF.